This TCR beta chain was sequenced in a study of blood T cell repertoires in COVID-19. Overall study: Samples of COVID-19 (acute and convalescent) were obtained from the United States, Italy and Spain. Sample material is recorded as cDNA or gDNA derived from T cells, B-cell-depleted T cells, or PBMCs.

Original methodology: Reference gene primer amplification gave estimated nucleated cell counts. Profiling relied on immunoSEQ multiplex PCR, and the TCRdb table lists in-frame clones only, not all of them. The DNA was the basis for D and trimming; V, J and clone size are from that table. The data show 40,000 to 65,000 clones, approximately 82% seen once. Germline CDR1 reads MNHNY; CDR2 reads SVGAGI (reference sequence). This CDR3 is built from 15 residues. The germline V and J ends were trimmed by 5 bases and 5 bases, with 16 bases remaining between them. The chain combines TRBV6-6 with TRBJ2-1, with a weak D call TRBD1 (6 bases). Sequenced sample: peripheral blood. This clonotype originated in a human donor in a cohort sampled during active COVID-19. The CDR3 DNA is TGTGCCAGCAGTACCTCCAGGGGCCCTCACAATGAGCAGTTCTTC. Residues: CASSTSRGPHNEQFF.